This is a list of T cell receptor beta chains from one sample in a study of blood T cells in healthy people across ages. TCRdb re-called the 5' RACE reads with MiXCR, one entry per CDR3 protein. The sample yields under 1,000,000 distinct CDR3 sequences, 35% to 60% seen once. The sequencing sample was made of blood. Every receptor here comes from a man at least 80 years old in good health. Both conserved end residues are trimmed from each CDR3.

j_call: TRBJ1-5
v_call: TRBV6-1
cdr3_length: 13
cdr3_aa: ASSVQHNGNQPQH

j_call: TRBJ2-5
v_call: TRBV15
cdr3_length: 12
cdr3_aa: ATGLRGLEETQY

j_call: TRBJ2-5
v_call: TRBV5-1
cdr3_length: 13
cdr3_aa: ASSLDAGREETQY

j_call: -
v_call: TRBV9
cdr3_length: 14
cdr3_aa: ASSVEEGGAYNEQY

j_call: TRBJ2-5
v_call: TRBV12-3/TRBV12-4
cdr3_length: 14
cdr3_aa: ASSLDNWTAQETQY

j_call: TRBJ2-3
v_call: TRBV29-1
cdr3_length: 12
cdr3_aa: SVGGTSGTDTQY

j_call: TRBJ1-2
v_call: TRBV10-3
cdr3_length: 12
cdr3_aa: AISLGQGTYGYT

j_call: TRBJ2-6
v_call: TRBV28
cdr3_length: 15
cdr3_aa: AGSSRGRGSGANVLT

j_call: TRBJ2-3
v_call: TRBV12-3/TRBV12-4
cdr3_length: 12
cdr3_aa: TSSEQVSTDAQY

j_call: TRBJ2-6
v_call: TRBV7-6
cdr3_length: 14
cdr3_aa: ASSSRVPLGANVLT

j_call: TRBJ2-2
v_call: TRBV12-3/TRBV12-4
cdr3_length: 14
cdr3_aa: ASSPGQGVGTGELF

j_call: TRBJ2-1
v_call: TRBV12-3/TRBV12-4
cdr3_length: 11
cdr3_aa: ASSLAGVGEQF

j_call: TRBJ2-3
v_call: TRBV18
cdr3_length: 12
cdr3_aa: ASHAEGMGDTQY

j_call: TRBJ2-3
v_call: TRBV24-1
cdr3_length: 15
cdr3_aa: ATSDILAGGEADTQY

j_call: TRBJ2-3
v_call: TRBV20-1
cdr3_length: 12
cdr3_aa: SASSGRAADTQY

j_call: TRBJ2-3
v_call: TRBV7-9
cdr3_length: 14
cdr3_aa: ASSRLAGVVPDTQY

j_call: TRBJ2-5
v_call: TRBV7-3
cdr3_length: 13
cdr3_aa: ASSLDRVNSETQY

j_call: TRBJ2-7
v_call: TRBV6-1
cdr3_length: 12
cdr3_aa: ASSEDGRAYEQY

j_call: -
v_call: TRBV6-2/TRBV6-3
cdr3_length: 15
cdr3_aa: ASRNPPGLAGDETQY

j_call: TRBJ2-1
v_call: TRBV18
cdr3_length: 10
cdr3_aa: ASPPGAGEQF

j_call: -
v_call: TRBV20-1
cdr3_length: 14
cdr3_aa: SARVQASGSYNEQY

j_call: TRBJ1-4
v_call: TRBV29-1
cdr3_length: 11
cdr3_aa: SAVTGFNEKLF

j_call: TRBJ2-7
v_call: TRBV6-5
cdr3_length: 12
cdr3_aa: ASTRDTSSYEQY

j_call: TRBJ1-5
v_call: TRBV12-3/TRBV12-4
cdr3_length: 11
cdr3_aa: ASSYLGGQPQH

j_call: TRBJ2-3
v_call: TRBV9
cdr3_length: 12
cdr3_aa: ASSVVSGSDTQY

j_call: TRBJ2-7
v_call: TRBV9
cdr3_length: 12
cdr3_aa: ASSPQGQNYEQY

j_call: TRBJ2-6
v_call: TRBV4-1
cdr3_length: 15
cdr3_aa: ASSPSTTPSGANVLT

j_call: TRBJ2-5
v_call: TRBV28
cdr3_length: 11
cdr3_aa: ASSTPSVETQY

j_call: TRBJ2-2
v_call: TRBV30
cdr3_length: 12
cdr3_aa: AWSGLAETGELF

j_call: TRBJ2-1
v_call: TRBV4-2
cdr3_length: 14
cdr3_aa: ASSQRLAGGGNEQF

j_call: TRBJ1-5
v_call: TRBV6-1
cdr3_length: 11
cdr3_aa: ASCSGNNQPQH

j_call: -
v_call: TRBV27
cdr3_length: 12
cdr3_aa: ATRFSGAPNIQY

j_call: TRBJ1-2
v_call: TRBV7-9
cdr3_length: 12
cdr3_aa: ASSLTGQVGGYT

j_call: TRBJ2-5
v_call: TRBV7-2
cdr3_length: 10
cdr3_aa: ASSLTFETQY

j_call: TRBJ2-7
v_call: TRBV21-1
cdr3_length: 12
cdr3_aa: ASSKLAGRGEQY